These 17 T cell receptor beta chains originate from one sample sequenced in a study of CD8 T cells in ankylosing spondylitis. Antigens for these TCRs are unknown. Study observations and caveats: In ankylosing spondylitis blood, a motif of seven to nine highly homologous TCR beta variants appeared characteristic.

A single record per CDR3 protein comes from TCRdb applying MiXCR to the 5' RACE reads. This sample has 400,000 to 450,000 distinct CDR3 sequences, with roughly 15% found just once. Input material: blood, either unsorted or a sorted T cell fraction (not recorded which). These receptors were collected from a male donor with ankylosing spondylitis.

This clonotype was observed a few times. The rearrangement joins TRBV10-3 to TRBJ2-5, with D possibly being TRBD2 (6 bases). CDR1 is ENHRY and CDR2 is SYGVKD in the germline V gene. The CDR3 is 13 residues long. Trimming removed 2 bases at V and 5 bases at J, with 9 bases between. This CDR3 reads CAISEGGRETQYF. In DNA, the CDR3 is TGTGCCATCAGTGAGGGGGGGAGGGAGACCCAGTACTTC.

The rearrangement links TRBV7-3 to TRBJ2-1, with a weak D call TRBD2 (5 bases). CDR3 length equals 13 residues. Germline CDR1 is SGHTA and CDR2 is FQGTGA. Trimming left V 5 bases short and J 5 bases short, with 10 bases between. The CDR3 nucleotides are TGTGCCAGCAGCCCGGCGCGGGACAATGAGCAGTTCTTC. It translates to CASSPARDNEQFF.

The chain carries TRBV27 and TRBJ1-5, with a possible D match to TRBD1 (6 bases). The CDR3 is made up of 19 amino acids. CDR1 is MNHEY and CDR2 is SMNVEV in the germline V gene (reference sequence). The V gene lost 4 bases and the J gene lost 0 bases, with 22 bases spanning the gap. The CDR3 nucleotides read TGTGCCAGCAGTTCCCTGGCGGGGGCACGGTACGATAGCAATCAGCCCCAGCATTTT. It is translated as CASSSLAGARYDSNQPQHF.

The chain recombines TRBV18 with TRBJ2-5; TRBD2 aligns across 8 bases. This CDR3 is built from 16 residues. Germline values: CDR1 KGHSH, CDR2 LQKENI. Trimming took 3 bases from V and 2 from J; bases not matched to a gene: 8. The CDR3 nucleotides read TGTGCCAGCTCACCCTTCGGGACTAGAGCACAAGAGACCCAGTACTTC. It is translated as CASSPFGTRAQETQYF.

The rearrangement uses TRBV6-5 and TRBJ1-2, with 8 nucleotides matching TRBD1. Germline V CDR1 and CDR2: MNHEY, SVGAGI. V trimming: 4 bases; J trimming: 7 bases; junction bases outside the gene matches: 5. The length of the CDR3 is 13 residues. The CDR3 nucleotides read TGTGCCAGCAGTTTTGGACAGGGAGGTGGCTACACCTTC. Its protein product is CASSFGQGGGYTF.

This clonotype was seen more than once but under ten times. The chain has TRBV24-1 and TRBJ1-2; D is ambiguous. V lost 0 bases and J lost 8, with 9 bases in between. The germline gives CDR1 KGHDR, CDR2 SFDVKD. This CDR3 region has 13 residues. The CDR3 reads CATSDLADGGYTF. The DNA for the CDR3 is TGTGCCACCAGTGATTTGGCTGACGGAGGCTACACCTTC.

This sequence joins TRBV20-1 and TRBJ2-1, with TRBD1 as a possible D gene (6 bases). This CDR3 contains 14 residues. V was cut by 1 base and J by 4 bases, with 11 bases left in between. Germline loops: CDR1 DFQATT, CDR2 SNEGSKA (reference sequence). This chain's CDR3 is CSARAGAGYNEQFF. CDR3 nucleotides: TGCAGTGCTAGAGCAGGGGCTGGTTACAATGAGCAGTTCTTC.

This chain connects TRBV3-1 to TRBJ2-1, with 8 nucleotides matching TRBD1. V dropped 3 bases and J dropped 9; count of bases not matched to a gene: 10. The CDR3 consists of 15 residues. Germline V gives CDR1 LGHDT, CDR2 YNNKEL (reference sequence). CDR3 sequence: CASSHSTGDGGEQFF. The CDR3 nucleotides read TGTGCCAGCAGCCATTCGACAGGGGACGGGGGTGAGCAGTTCTTC.

The chain links TRBV12-3 or TRBV12-4 to TRBJ2-7; 13 bases match TRBD2. The CDR3 consists of 15 residues. V shed 6 bases, J shed 7 bases, and the junction held 9 bases outside the gene matches. CDR3 sequence: CASSPGGLAGLEQYF. The CDR3 DNA reads as TGTGCCAGCAGCCCAGGGGGACTAGCGGGGTTGGAGCAGTACTTC.

The V gene is TRBV20-1, the J gene TRBJ2-7, with TRBD1 matching over 8 bases. The V gene's germline CDR1 is DFQATT and CDR2 SNEGSKA (reference sequence). This CDR3 has 14 amino acids. J was trimmed by 0 bases and V by 3 bases; bases with no gene match: 4. This chain's CDR3 is CSARRQGASYEQYF. The CDR3 DNA reads as TGCAGTGCTAGGAGGCAGGGGGCCTCCTACGAGCAGTACTTC.

The DNA for the CDR3 is TGTGCCAGCAGCCAAGATACAATCTCTGGGGCCAACGTCCTGACTTTC. Encoded protein: CASSQDTISGANVLTF. This sequence joins TRBV3-1 and TRBJ2-6, with D unclear. Deletions cut 0 bases from V and 0 bases from J, with 6 bases between. Germline loops: CDR1 LGHDT, CDR2 YNNKEL (reference sequence). This CDR3 has 16 residues.

This clonotype appeared a few times. This rearrangement joins TRBV9 to TRBJ2-2; 9 bases line up with TRBD2. V gave up 3 bases and J gave up 4 bases; unmatched junction bases: 4. The CDR3 covers 15 residues. Germline V gives CDR1 SGDLS, CDR2 YYNGEE. The CDR3: CASSALAGITGELFF. CDR3 nucleotide sequence: TGTGCCAGCAGCGCCCTAGCGGGAATCACCGGGGAGCTGTTTTTT.

This clonotype was picked up a small number of times. The chain is built from TRBV12-3 or TRBV12-4 and TRBJ2-1; no clear D. This CDR3 has 11 amino acids. The germline V and J ends were trimmed by 6 bases and 8 bases, with 8 bases remaining between them. The CDR3 DNA reads as TGTGCCAGCAGCTCCCCCTATGAGCAGTTCTTC. Encoded protein: CASSSPYEQFF.

This clonotype was picked up a small number of times. The chain carries TRBV7-9 and TRBJ2-1; 8 bases map to TRBD2. The CDR3 consists of 16 residues. Per germline, CDR1 SEHNR and CDR2 FQNEAQ (reference sequence). The V segment lost 5 bases and the J segment 7 bases; nucleotides outside the gene matches: 13. The CDR3 spells CASSPRTSPSGNEQFF. DNA of the CDR3: TGTGCCAGCAGCCCAAGGACTAGCCCTAGTGGGAATGAGCAGTTCTTC.

The genes are TRBV5-5 and TRBJ2-2; TRBD1 matches 8 bases. Losses at the gene ends were 5 bases for V and 5 bases for J; bases not matched to a gene: 8. Germline V lookup: CDR1 SGHKS, CDR2 YYEKEE (reference sequence). This CDR3 has 15 amino acids. The CDR3 region has the DNA TGTGCCAGCAGAAATGGACAGGGAGGAACCGGGGAGCTGTTTTTT. Protein product: CASRNGQGGTGELFF.

The chain joins TRBV9 to TRBJ2-5; 16 positions match TRBD2. This CDR3 has 17 residues. The germline gives CDR1 SGDLS, CDR2 YYNGEE. The V segment lost 3 bases and the J segment 4 bases; nucleotides outside the gene matches: 6. CDR3 DNA: TGTGCCAGCAGCGCGGGACTAGCGGGGGGGGACAGAGAGACCCAGTACTTC. As protein: CASSAGLAGGDRETQYF.

This clonotype was observed a handful of times. The V gene is TRBV27, the J gene TRBJ2-2; D is possibly TRBD1 or TRBD2 (5 bases each). V was clipped by 11 bases and J by 5 bases, with 21 bases between them. The germline V gene encodes CDR1 MNHEY and CDR2 SMNVEV (reference sequence). This CDR3 has 15 amino acids. This CDR3 is CASQRGQVGTGELFF. CDR3 coding DNA: TGTGCCTCCCAACGGGGCCAGGTCGGAACCGGGGAGCTGTTTTTT.